The entry below describes one T cell receptor (beta chain). This entry is derived from a study of cytotoxic CD8 clonotypes in ibrutinib-treated CLL. Germline V gene data show CDR1 as SGHTA and CDR2 as FQGNSA. The CDR3 runs to 18 residues. J lost 6 bases, V lost 4 bases, and 11 bases had no gene match. The method was immunoSEQ multiplex PCR; TCRdb's version includes in-frame clones alone and lacks a portion of them. This sample has about 24,000 clones, with just under 80% found just once. The chain is built from TRBV7-2 and TRBJ2-3, with TRBD2 identical over 15 bases. The TCR sequence derives from a human donor with chronic lymphocytic leukemia. The sample consisted of PBMCs, taken before ibrutinib treatment. The CDR3 region is CASSSTLGLAGGPDTQYF. In nucleotides, the CDR3 is TGTGCCAGCAGCTCTACTCTCGGACTAGCGGGAGGGCCGGATACGCAGTATTTT.